The clone carrying this TCR beta chain is deemed medium-sized. Germline lookup yields CDR1 SGHKS and CDR2 YYEKEE (reference sequence). V lost 4 bases, J lost 4 bases, and 11 bases lay in between. The CDR3 is 13 amino acids. This record belongs to a study of spatial heterogeneity in lung cancer. Study-wide background: Compared with alpha-chain sequences, beta-chain sequences were consistently detected in greater numbers.

TCRdb used MiXCR to reprocess the 5' RACE reads, holding one entry per CDR3 protein. The repertoire has roughly 15,000 distinct CDR3 sequences, about 18% of them found once; the top ten carry less than 8%. Time point of the sample: blood at routine non-recurrence follow-up after resection. The TCR sequence derives from a male donor with early-stage non-small cell lung cancer. This sequence joins TRBV5-5 and TRBJ1-2; D unresolved. Specimen: PBMCs, collected at follow-up. This CDR3 reads CASSPEPSYGYTF. CDR3 DNA: TGTGCCAGCAGCCCGGAGCCTAGCTATGGCTACACCTTC. The complete variable domain, with remaining parts taken from reference TRBV5-5 and TRBJ1-2, reads DAGVTQSPTHLIKTRGQQVTLRCSPISGHKSVSWYQQVLGQGPQFIFQYYEKEERGRGNFPDRFSARQFPNYSSELNVNALLLGDSALYLCASSPEPSYGYTFGSGTRLTVV.